This T cell receptor (beta chain) was profiled in a study of T-cell memory formation after mild COVID-19. On the study more broadly: Largely, the TCR clusters proved donor specific.

This CDR3 has 16 amino acids. Germline lookup yields CDR1 MNHEY and CDR2 SMNVEV (reference sequence). The V gene end was trimmed by 7 bases and the J gene end by 3 bases; junction bases not matched to a gene: 14. The study's findings and limits: CD4+ contracting clones lay mainly in CM and EM, CD8+ ones in EMRA. Some clones that responded were present in memory (sampled pre-infection), which suggests cross-reactive memory joined. Day 15 to 85 contracting clones showed balanced CD4/CD8; later expanders leaned CD4+.

There are a few counts of this clonotype. Its target is not known. TCRdb analysed the 5' RACE reads with MiXCR anew, one entry per CDR3 protein. The sample records 470,000 or so distinct CDR3 sequences, nearly 25% being singletons. This clonotype originated in an adult woman who had mild COVID-19 (a few samples of this study predate the infection). Cell type and time point are not known. The specimen sequenced was PBMCs or a T cell subset sorted from them (not recorded which). The chain uses TRBV27 and TRBJ2-7, with 8 bases aligning to TRBD1. CDR3 nucleotides: TGTGCCAGCACCGTTTCGCCTCGGACAGGGCACTACGAGCAGTACTTC. Encoded protein: CASTVSPRTGHYEQYF.